Listed below are T cell receptor beta chains from one sample, sequenced in a study of tissue T cells after allogeneic stem cell transplantation. The assay was immunoSEQ multiplex PCR, and TCRdb's table has in-frame clones only and misses some. The sample data list fewer than 11 clones. The sequenced sample was bone marrow, obtained at autopsy. The receptors originated from a female patient aged 35 to 75 with steroid-refractory graft-versus-host disease after an allogeneic stem cell transplant. Some T cells may be provided by the graft donor. CDR3s include the opening cysteine and the closing phenylalanine or tryptophan. The D gene is left open where the match is weak.

V	D	J	DNA	CDR3
TRBV3-1/TRBV3-2	-	TRBJ2-1	TGTGCCAGCAGCCACGATTTTCCCGACAATGAGCAGTTCTTC	CASSHDFPDNEQFF
TRBV4-1	TRBD2	TRBJ2-7	TGCGCCAGCAGCCAAGGTCCTGCAGCGGGGCTCTCCTACGAGCAGTACTTC	CASSQGPAAGLSYEQYF
TRBV29-1	TRBD2	TRBJ2-1	TGCAGCGTTGAAGCCGACTACGCTAGCGGGAGGGCCTGGGAGCAGTTCTTC	CSVEADYASGRAWEQFF
TRBV3-1/TRBV3-2	-	TRBJ2-4	TGTGCCAGCAGCTTGGCTCCTCCCATTTGCAAAAAAAACATTCAGTACTTC	CASSLAPPICKKNIQYF